This TCR beta chain was observed in a study of post-analysis software for immune sequencing data. About the research overall: Disease trajectories encompassed relapsing-remitting, secondary progressive and progressive-relapsing multiple sclerosis. Findings and caveats of the study: Higher frequency in patients than in controls was seen for roughly five TRBV segments, with TRBV5-6, TRBV5-1 and TRBV20-1 among them.

With respect to this clonotype: As yet, its antigen is unknown.

V dropped 7 bases and J dropped 10; count of bases not matched to a gene: 13. The CDR3 covers 14 residues. Prepared libraries of TCR beta cDNA carried unique molecular identifiers. TCRdb reprocessed the PCR reads via MiXCR and lists one record per CDR3 protein. The table lists 550,000 to 700,000 distinct CDR3 sequences, about 44% of them singletons. Sequenced input: blood. The chain joins TRBV12-3 or TRBV12-4 to TRBJ2-3; 8 nucleotides line up with TRBD2. This receptor was taken from a girl between 10 and 17 years old with multiple sclerosis. The DNA of the CDR3 is TGTGCCAGCAAACACAGCGGGAGATCGGATGCGCAGTATTTT. Translating it yields CASKHSGRSDAQYF.